The TCR beta chain described here comes from a study of T cell repertoires in cytomegalovirus infection. Study at large: It was the public TCR beta signatures that indicated both CMV infection and matching HLA type. Regarding the study as a whole: The response measured ex vivo was dominated by TCR beta clonotypes (HLA-C-restricted and CMV-specific).

On this clonotype itself: Its antigen is undetermined.

The V gene lost 3 bases and the J gene lost 8 bases, with 16 bases spanning the gap. The V gene's germline CDR1 is KGHSH and CDR2 LQKENI. There are 14 residues in the CDR3. TCRdb re-analysed the reads in MiXCR, keeping a single row per CDR3 protein. This sample carries around 340,000 distinct CDR3 sequences, 25% to 35% of them seen once, and the ten largest clones take approximately 20%. This TCR was recovered from a human donor in good health (CMV status not recorded). Some clones in this sample may be carry-over from other donors' samples. The rearrangement joins TRBV18 to TRBJ1-2, with unresolved D. The specimen was cultured PBMCs, collected from culture after CMV antigen stimulation. As DNA, the CDR3 is TGTGCCAGCTCACCGGCTTCGGGCCCCGGCGGCTACACCTTC. Residues: CASSPASGPGGYTF. The complete variable domain, with remaining parts taken from reference TRBV18 and TRBJ1-2, reads NAGVMQNPRHLVRRRGQEARLRCSPMKGHSHVYWYRQLPEEGLKFMVYLQKENIIDESGMPKERFSAEFPKEGPSILRIQQVVRGDSAAYFCASSPASGPGGYTFGSGTRLTVV.